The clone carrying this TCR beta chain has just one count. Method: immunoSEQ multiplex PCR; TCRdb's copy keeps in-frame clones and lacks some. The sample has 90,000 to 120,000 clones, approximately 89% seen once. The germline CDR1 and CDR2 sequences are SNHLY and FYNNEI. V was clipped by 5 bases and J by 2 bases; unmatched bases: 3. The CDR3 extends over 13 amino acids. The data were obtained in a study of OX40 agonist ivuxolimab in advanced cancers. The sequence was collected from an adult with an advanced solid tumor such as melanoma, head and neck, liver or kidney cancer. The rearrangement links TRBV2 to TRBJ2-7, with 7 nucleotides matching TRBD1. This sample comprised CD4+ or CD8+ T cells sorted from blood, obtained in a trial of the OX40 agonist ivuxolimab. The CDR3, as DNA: TGTGCCAGCAGTACCCAGGGGGCCTACGAGCAGTACTTC. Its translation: CASSTQGAYEQYF.